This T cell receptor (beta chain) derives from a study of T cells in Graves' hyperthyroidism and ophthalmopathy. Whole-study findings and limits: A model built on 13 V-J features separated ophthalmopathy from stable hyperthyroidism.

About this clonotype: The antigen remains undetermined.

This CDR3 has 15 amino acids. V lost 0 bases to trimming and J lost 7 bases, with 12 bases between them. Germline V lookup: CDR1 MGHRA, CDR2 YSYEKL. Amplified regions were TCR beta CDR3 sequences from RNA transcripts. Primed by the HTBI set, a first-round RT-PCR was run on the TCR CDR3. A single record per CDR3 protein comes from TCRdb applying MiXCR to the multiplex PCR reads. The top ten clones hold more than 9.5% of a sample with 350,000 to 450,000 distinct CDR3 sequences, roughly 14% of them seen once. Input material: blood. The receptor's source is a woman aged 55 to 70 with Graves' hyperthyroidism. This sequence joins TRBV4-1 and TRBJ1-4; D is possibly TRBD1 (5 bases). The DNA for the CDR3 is TGCGCCAGCAGCCAAGAAGGGACTATGCCTGAAAAACTGTTTTTT. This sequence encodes CASSQEGTMPEKLFF.